This T cell receptor beta chain was sequenced during a study of cytomegalovirus exposure and HLA in healthy donors. Points from the study as a whole: As a later analysis showed, a missense DCLRE1C variant was linked to trimming of TCR beta V- and J-genes. In vitro experiments confirmed that three CMV-associated chains were specific for CMV antigens.

Points on this clone: What it recognizes is unknown.

PCR was performed using 60 Vbeta and 13 Jbeta primers. The repertoire was sequenced with immunoSEQ multiplex PCR; TCRdb's copy has only in-frame clones and lacks some. The sample has 150,000 to 200,000 clones; about two thirds are singletons. Germline CDR1 reads MNHEY; CDR2 reads SVGAGI. The V gene lost 2 bases and the J gene lost 1 base, with 12 bases spanning the gap. The length of the CDR3 is 15 residues. Sequenced: PBMCs. The sequence derives from a woman in her late teens or twenties in good health and CMV-seropositive. The V and J genes are TRBV6-5 and TRBJ2-7; D remains ambiguous. Written as DNA, the CDR3 is TGTGCCAGCAGTTACGTCCGGGTTGCATCCTACGAGCAGTACTTC. It yields the protein CASSYVRVASYEQYF.